The rows below give T cell receptor beta chains drawn from one sample of a study of T cells after yellow fever vaccination. Each CDR3 protein gets one entry after TCRdb re-called the 5' RACE reads with MiXCR. The sample comprises around 140,000 distinct CDR3 sequences, less than 8.5% of which are singletons, and about 0.61% rests with the top ten. Sequenced here: CD4+ T cells sorted from PBMCs, sampled 10 days after the yellow fever booster vaccination. Every receptor here comes from a man aged 25 to 40 who received the YFV17D yellow fever vaccine. The conserved cysteine and the conserved F or W are not part of the CDR3 here. D genes are given only for firm matches.

v_gene	d_gene	j_gene	CDR3aa
TRBV21-1	NA	TRBJ1-5	ASRLRDSYSNQPQH
TRBV18	TRBD2	TRBJ2-1	ASSQYLGTSGNNEQF
TRBV28	NA	TRBJ2-7	ASKTPGPPYEQY
TRBV20-1	NA	TRBJ2-7	SARDSPDEQY
TRBV6-2/TRBV6-3	NA	TRBJ1-5	ASTKGALGNQPQH
TRBV7-3	NA	TRBJ2-6	ASSSRSGANVLT
TRBV7-2	TRBD2	TRBJ2-7	ASSFSSGRPEQY
TRBV5-1	TRBD2	TRBJ2-7	ASSLAGVYEQY
TRBV6-2/TRBV6-3	TRBD2	TRBJ2-1	ASGDRDYPPNEQF
TRBV3-1	TRBD1	TRBJ2-1	ASSGGQGLANEQF
TRBV15	TRBD2	TRBJ2-3	ATSRDAAGGPLDTQY
TRBV7-9	NA	TRBJ2-1	ASSIIGKSLF
TRBV20-1	NA	TRBJ1-2	SANLLTNYGYT
TRBV29-1	NA	TRBJ2-7	SVEGDEQY
TRBV12-3/TRBV12-4	NA	TRBJ2-7	ASSLSFGEQY
TRBV7-2	NA	TRBJ2-1	ASTYGTIVNEQF
TRBV28	TRBD1	TRBJ1-5	ASSSTGVSNQPQH
TRBV4-3	TRBD1	TRBJ1-2	ASSQVLRTGYGYT
TRBV12-3/TRBV12-4	NA	TRBJ1-1	ASSSRGEAF
TRBV7-6	NA	TRBJ2-2	ASSLVPGRNTGELF
TRBV5-1	TRBD2	TRBJ2-1	ASSLDPGLAGHGEQF
TRBV3-1	TRBD2	TRBJ2-2	ASSPLGGRGTGELF
TRBV20-1	NA	TRBJ1-2	SASAGNNGYT
TRBV3-1	NA	TRBJ2-1	ASSQVRNNEQF
TRBV25-1	TRBD1	TRBJ2-7	ASSVSQGAYEQY
TRBV4-3	NA	TRBJ1-3	ASSQDIGNTIY
TRBV14	NA	TRBJ2-1	ASSQTQGRGGEQF
TRBV7-2	NA	TRBJ2-5	ASSSGARETQY
TRBV7-8	NA	TRBJ2-7	ASSPNLGGGSDEQY
TRBV5-4	TRBD2	TRBJ2-1	ASRPTGTSVYNEQF
TRBV20-1	NA	TRBJ1-3	SVQVGNTIY
TRBV7-8	NA	TRBJ1-1	ASSLALAVNTEAF
TRBV5-1	NA	TRBJ2-7	ASGHRDGYEQY
TRBV15	NA	TRBJ1-5	ATSRTSGEVQPQH
TRBV24-1	NA	TRBJ2-7	ATSDYVKNEQY
TRBV5-4	NA	TRBJ2-3	ASSLGGTTIRPTDTQY
TRBV12-3/TRBV12-4	NA	TRBJ1-1	ASISFQGNTEAF
TRBV6-5	NA	TRBJ2-3	ASSPGPITDTQY
TRBV5-1	NA	TRBJ2-7	ASSLLGVSYEQY
TRBV6-2/TRBV6-3	NA	TRBJ2-3	ASTDPPDTQY
TRBV5-1	TRBD1	TRBJ2-4	ASSLGQGGGNIQY
TRBV1	NA	TRBJ2-3	TSSPPSDRERTDTQY
TRBV7-2	NA	TRBJ2-5	ASSGTRGGQETQY
TRBV5-1	TRBD1	TRBJ2-5	ASSITGTVQETQY
TRBV10-3	TRBD2	TRBJ2-1	AISEGLAGGGNEQF
TRBV11-3	TRBD2	TRBJ2-1	ASIKAGGLDNEQF
TRBV5-6	NA	TRBJ2-3	ASSLSTLSLVDTQY
TRBV20-1	TRBD1	TRBJ2-1	SARQGKAYNEQF
TRBV12-3/TRBV12-4	NA	TRBJ2-1	ASRPVLGLGNEQF
TRBV6-5	NA	TRBJ2-5	ASSLWGETQY
TRBV5-1	TRBD2	TRBJ2-1	ASSLLRPGLAGVHKQF
TRBV5-1	TRBD1	TRBJ2-2	ASSEGQRNTGELF
TRBV6-2/TRBV6-3	NA	TRBJ2-2	ASRGTNTGELF
TRBV4-2	NA	TRBJ1-2	ASSRSVTDNYGYT
TRBV5-4	TRBD2	TRBJ2-5	ASSPSAGAGETQY